The rows below give T cell receptor beta chains drawn from one sample of a study of Graves' ophthalmopathy and Graves' hyperthyroidism. TCRdb called the multiplex PCR reads again in MiXCR, with one record for every CDR3 protein. The sample includes around 1,200,000 distinct CDR3 sequences, approximately 35% of them seen just once. Sequencing input: peripheral blood or thyroid tissue (not recorded which). The receptors shown here come from an adult man with Graves' hyperthyroidism. The CDR3 runs from the conserved cysteine through the conserved F or W. Each record gives: CDR3 protein, CDR3 DNA, J gene, clone size, V gene, D gene. D genes are given only for firm matches. A clone size is listed for some rows: how often the clone was seen (once, few, many), or a class if it is expanded.

CDR3: CASSSRSRPYEQYF
DNA: TGCGCCAGCAGTTCCCGGTCCCGACCCTACGAGCAGTACTTC
J: TRBJ2-7
size: many
V: TRBV10-1
D: -

CDR3: CSVRGTSDYGYTF
DNA: TGCAGTGTTAGAGGCACGAGTGACTATGGCTACACCTTC
J: TRBJ1-2
size: -
V: TRBV20-1
D: -

CDR3: CASSEFSTPTAHYEQYF
DNA: TGTGCCAGCAGTGAATTTTCTACTCCAACAGCCCACTACGAGCAGTACTTC
J: TRBJ2-7
size: many
V: TRBV2
D: -

CDR3: CASSFLGTARNQPQHF
DNA: TGTGCCAGCAGCTTCCTCGGGACAGCCCGCAATCAGCCCCAGCATTTT
J: TRBJ1-5
size: -
V: TRBV7-4
D: TRBD1

CDR3: CSVPRGRLAGGTGELFF
DNA: TGCAGCGTTCCCCGGGGTAGACTAGCGGGAGGCACCGGGGAGCTGTTTTTT
J: TRBJ2-2
size: many
V: TRBV29-1
D: TRBD2

CDR3: CARMTGNTIYF
DNA: TGTGCCAGGATGACGGGAAACACCATATATTTT
J: TRBJ1-3
size: many
V: TRBV7-9
D: -

CDR3: CSVPVGGDTPFYTSGANVLTF
DNA: TGCAGCGTCCCAGTTGGAGGGGATACACCGTTCTACACCTCTGGGGCCAACGTCCTGACTTTC
J: TRBJ2-6
size: few
V: TRBV29-1
D: -

CDR3: CASRNTGGDAEAFF
DNA: TGTGCCAGCAGAAACACAGGGGGCGACGCTGAAGCTTTCTTT
J: TRBJ1-1
size: -
V: TRBV6-5
D: TRBD1

CDR3: CASSEQENTEAFF
DNA: TGTGCCAGCAGCGAACAGGAGAACACCGAAGCTTTCTTT
J: TRBJ1-1
size: -
V: TRBV11-1
D: -

CDR3: CATSQAGEETQYF
DNA: TGTGCCACCAGCCAGGCCGGAGAAGAGACCCAGTACTTC
J: TRBJ2-5
size: many
V: TRBV24-1
D: -

CDR3: CASFRAEYGYTF
DNA: TGTGCCAGCTTCCGGGCCGAGTATGGCTACACCTTC
J: TRBJ1-2
size: once
V: TRBV25-1
D: -

CDR3: CASSSGYSNQPRHF
DNA: TGTGCCAGCAGCTCCGGTTATAGCAATCAGCCCCGGCATTTT
J: TRBJ1-5
size: -
V: TRBV11-2
D: -

CDR3: CASSLGDRVVAQYF
DNA: TGTGCCAGCAGCTTAGGGGACAGGGTCGTCGCCCAGTACTTC
J: TRBJ2-5
size: many
V: TRBV11-2
D: TRBD1

CDR3: CASSVHGGQAINTIYF
DNA: TGTGCCAGCAGCGTACACGGAGGACAGGCCATAAACACCATATATTTT
J: TRBJ1-3
size: -
V: TRBV9
D: TRBD1

CDR3: CSVALTGDRANQPQHF
DNA: TGCAGCGTTGCCCTGACGGGGGACAGGGCTAATCAGCCCCAGCATTTT
J: TRBJ1-5
size: -
V: TRBV29-1
D: TRBD1

CDR3: CAIRGGQGGNQPQHF
DNA: TGTGCCATCAGGGGGGGACAGGGGGGCAATCAGCCCCAGCATTTT
J: TRBJ1-5
size: once
V: TRBV10-3
D: TRBD1

CDR3: CASSSGTSGGQETQYF
DNA: TGTGCCAGCAGCTCCGGGACTAGCGGAGGACAAGAGACCCAGTACTTC
J: TRBJ2-5
size: many
V: TRBV11-2
D: TRBD2

CDR3: CASSLGRW
DNA: TGTGCCAGCAGCTTAGGGCGGTGG
J: TRBJ2-2
size: -
V: TRBV7-2
D: -

CDR3: CASSTGTGHYTF
DNA: TGTGCCAGTAGTACGGGGACAGGGCACTACACCTTC
J: TRBJ1-2
size: many
V: TRBV19
D: TRBD1

CDR3: CSARDWVAEHQETQYF
DNA: TGCAGTGCTAGAGATTGGGTAGCGGAGCACCAAGAGACCCAGTACTTC
J: TRBJ2-5
size: few
V: TRBV20-1
D: -